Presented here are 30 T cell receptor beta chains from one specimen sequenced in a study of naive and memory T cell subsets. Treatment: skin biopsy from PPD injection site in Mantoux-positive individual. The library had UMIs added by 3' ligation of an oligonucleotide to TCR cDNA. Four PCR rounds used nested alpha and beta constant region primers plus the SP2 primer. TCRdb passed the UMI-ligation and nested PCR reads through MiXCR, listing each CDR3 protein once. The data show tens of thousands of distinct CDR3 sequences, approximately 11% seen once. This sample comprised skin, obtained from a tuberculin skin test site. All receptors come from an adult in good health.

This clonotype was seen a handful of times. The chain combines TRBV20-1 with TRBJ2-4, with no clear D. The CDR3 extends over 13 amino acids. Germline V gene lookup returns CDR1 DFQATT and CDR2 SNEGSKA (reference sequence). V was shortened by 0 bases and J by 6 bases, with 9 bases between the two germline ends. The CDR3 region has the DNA TGCAGTGCTAGAGATTGGGTTGCAAACATTCAGTACTTC. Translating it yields CSARDWVANIQYF.

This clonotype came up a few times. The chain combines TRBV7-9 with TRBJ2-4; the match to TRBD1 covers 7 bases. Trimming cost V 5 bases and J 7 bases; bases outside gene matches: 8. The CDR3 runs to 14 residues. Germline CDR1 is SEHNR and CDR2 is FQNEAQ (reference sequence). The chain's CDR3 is CASSASGTANIQYF. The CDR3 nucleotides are TGTGCCAGCAGCGCATCCGGGACAGCCAACATTCAGTACTTC.

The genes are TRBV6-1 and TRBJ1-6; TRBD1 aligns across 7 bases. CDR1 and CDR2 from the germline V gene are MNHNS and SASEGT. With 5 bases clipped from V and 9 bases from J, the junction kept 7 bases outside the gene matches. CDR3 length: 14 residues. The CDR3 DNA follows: TGTGCCAGCAGTCGCGAGGCAGGGGGTTCACCCCTCCACTTT. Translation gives CASSREAGGSPLHF.

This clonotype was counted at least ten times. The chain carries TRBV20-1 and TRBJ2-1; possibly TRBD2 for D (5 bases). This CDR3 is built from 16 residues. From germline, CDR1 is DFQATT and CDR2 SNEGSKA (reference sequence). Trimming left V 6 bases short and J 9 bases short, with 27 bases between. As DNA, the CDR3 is TGCAGTGCCCTGCGTTTGGGGTTGGACCAGACTACTGAGCAGTTCTTC. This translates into CSALRLGLDQTTEQFF.

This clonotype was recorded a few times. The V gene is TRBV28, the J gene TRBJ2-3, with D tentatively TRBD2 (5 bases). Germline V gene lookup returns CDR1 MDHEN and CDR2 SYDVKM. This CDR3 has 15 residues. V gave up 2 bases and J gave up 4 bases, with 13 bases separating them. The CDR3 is CASSLAGPVSDTQYF. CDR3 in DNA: TGTGCCAGCAGTTTAGCGGGCCCCGTTTCAGATACGCAGTATTTT. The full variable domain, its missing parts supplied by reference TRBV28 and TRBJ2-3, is DVKVTQSSRYLVKRTGEKVFLECVQDMDHENMFWYRQDPGLGLRLIYFSYDVKMKEKGDIPEGYSVSREKKERFSLILESASTNQTSMYLCASSLAGPVSDTQYFGPGTRLTVL.

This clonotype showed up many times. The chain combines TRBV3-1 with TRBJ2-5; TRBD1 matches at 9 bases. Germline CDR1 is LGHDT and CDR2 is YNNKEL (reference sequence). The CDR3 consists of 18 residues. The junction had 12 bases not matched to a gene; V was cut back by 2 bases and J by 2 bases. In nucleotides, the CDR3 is TGTGCCAGCAGCCAAAGATTAGGCTCCGGGACAGGGCAAGAGACCCAGTACTTC. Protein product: CASSQRLGSGTGQETQYF.

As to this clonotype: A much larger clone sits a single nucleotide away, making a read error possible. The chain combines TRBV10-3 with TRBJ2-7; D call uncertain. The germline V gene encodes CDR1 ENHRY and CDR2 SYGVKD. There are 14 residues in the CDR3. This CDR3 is CALSEFPQSYEQYF. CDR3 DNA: TGTGCCCTCAGTGAGTTTCCCCAATCATACGAGCAGTACTTC.

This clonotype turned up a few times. The CDR3 DNA is TGTGCCAGCAGTGAGCGAAATTATCAGCCCCAGCATTTT. The encoded protein is CASSERNYQPQHF. This sequence joins TRBV2 and TRBJ1-5; no definite D call. There are 13 residues in the CDR3. Trimming left V 3 bases short and J 5 bases short, with 8 bases between. Germline CDR1 SNHLY, CDR2 FYNNEI.

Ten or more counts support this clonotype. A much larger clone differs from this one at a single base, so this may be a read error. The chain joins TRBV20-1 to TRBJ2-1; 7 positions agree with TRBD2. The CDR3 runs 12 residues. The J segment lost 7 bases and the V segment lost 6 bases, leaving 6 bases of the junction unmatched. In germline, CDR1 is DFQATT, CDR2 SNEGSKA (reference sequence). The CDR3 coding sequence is TGCAGTGCCCCCCCGCGGGGGAATGAGCAGTTCTTC. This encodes CSAPPRGNEQFF.

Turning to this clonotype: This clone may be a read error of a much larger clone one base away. This CDR3 reads CASSFLPTREGNQPQHF. The CDR3 DNA is TGTGCCAGCAGTTTTCTTCCGACAAGGGAGGGCAATCAGCCCCAGCATTTT. This sequence joins TRBV27 and TRBJ1-5; D unresolved. The germline CDR1 and CDR2 sequences are MNHEY and SMNVEV (reference sequence). This CDR3 spans 17 amino acids. The ends were cut back, 3 bases at V and 2 bases at J, with 17 bases in the middle.

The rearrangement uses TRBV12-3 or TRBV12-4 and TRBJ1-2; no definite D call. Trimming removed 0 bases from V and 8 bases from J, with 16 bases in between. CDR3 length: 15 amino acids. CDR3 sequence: CASSLAPGWVDGYTF. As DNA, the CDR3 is TGTGCCAGCAGTTTAGCGCCGGGGTGGGTAGACGGCTACACCTTC.

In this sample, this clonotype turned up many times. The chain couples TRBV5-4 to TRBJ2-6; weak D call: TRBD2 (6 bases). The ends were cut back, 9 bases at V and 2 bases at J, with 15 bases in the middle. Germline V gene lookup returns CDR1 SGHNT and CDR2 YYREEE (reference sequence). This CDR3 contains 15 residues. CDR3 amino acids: CATQYGGTGANVLTF. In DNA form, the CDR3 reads TGTGCCACCCAGTATGGGGGGACTGGGGCCAACGTCCTGACTTTC.

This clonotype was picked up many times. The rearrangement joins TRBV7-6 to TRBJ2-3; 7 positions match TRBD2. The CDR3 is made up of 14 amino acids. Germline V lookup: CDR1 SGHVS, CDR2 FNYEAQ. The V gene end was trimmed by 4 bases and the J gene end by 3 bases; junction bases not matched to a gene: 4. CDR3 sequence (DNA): TGTGCCAGCAGCTCAGGGACTACAACAGATACGCAGTATTTT. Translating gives CASSSGTTTDTQYF.

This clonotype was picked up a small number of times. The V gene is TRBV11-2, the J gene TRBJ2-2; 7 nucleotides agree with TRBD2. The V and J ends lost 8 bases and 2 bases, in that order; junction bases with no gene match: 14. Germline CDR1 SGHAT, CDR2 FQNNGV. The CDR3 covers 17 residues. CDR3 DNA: TGTGCCAGCCAACCCGGGAGGTGGGCCCAAAACACCGGGGAGCTGTTTTTT. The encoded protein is CASQPGRWAQNTGELFF.

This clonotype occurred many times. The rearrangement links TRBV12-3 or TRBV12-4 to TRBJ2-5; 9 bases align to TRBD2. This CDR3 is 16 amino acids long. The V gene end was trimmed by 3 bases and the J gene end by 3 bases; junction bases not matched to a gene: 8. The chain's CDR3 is CASSFRTGLAKETQYF. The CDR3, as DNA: TGTGCCAGCAGTTTTAGAACGGGACTAGCAAAAGAGACCCAGTACTTC.

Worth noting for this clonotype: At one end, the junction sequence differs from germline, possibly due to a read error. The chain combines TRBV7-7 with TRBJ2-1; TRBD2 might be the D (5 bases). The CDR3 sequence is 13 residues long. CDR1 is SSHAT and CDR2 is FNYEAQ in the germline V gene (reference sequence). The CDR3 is CASSYGAYNEQFF. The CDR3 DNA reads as TGTGCTAGCAGCTACGGGGCCTACAATGAGCAGTTCTTC.

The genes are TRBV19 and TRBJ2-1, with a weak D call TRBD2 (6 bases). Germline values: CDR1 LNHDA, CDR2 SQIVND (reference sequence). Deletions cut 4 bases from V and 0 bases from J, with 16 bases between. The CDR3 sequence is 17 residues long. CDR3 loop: CASSTGGLGGSYNEQFF. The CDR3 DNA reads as TGTGCCAGTAGTACCGGTGGTCTCGGGGGCTCCTACAATGAGCAGTTCTTC.

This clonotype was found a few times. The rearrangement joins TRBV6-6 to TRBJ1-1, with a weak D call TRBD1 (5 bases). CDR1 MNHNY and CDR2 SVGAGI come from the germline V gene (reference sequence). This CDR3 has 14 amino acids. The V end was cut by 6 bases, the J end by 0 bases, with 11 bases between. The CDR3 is CASREQVLNTEAFF. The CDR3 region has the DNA TGTGCCAGCAGGGAACAGGTTTTGAACACTGAAGCTTTCTTT.

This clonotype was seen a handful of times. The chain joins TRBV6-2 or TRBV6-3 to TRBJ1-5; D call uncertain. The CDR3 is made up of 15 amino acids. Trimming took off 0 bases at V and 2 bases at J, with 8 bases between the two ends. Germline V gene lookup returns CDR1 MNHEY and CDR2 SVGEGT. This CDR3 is CASSYSQWGNQPQHF. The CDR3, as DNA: TGTGCCAGCAGTTACTCACAGTGGGGCAATCAGCCCCAGCATTTT.

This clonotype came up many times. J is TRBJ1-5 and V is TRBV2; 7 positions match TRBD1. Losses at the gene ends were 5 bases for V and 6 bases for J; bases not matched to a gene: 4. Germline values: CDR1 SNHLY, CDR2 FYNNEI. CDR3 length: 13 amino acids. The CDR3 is CASSNRGVQPQHF. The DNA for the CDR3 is TGTGCCAGCAGTAACAGGGGCGTTCAGCCCCAGCATTTT.

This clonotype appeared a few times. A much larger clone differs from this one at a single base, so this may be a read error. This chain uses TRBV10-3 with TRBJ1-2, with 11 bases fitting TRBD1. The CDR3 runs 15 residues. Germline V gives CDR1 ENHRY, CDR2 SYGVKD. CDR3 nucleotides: TGTGCCATCACCCGGACAGGGGGCGCGGACTATGGCGACACCTTC. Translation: CAITRTGGADYGDTF.

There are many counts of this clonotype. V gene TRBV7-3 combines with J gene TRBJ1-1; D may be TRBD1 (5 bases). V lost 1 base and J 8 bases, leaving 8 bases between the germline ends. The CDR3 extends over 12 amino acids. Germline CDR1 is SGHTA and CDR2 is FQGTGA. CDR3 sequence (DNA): TGTGCCAGCAGCTTAAACGGGGGAGAAGCTTTCTTT. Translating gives CASSLNGGEAFF.

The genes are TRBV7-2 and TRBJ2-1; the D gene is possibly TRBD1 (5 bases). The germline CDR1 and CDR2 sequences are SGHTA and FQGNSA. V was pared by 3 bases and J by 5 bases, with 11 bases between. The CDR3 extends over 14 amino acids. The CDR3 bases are TGTGCCAGCAGCTTGACCCGACAGAACAATGAGCAGTTCTTC. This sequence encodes CASSLTRQNNEQFF.

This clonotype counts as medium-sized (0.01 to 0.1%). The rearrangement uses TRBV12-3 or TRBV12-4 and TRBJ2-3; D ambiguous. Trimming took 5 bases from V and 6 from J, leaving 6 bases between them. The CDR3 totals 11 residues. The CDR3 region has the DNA TGTGCCAGCAGTCCTGTGGATACGCAGTATTTT. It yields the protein CASSPVDTQYF.

The CDR3 is CSVDPGQGTGETQYF. In DNA, the CDR3 is TGCAGCGTTGACCCGGGACAGGGAACCGGGGAGACCCAGTACTTC. This chain uses TRBV29-1 with TRBJ2-5, with 9 bases aligning to TRBD1. Trimming removed 3 bases from V and 5 bases from J; junction bases left unmatched: 10. This CDR3 is 15 amino acids long. Germline CDR1 is SQVTM and CDR2 is ANQGSEA.

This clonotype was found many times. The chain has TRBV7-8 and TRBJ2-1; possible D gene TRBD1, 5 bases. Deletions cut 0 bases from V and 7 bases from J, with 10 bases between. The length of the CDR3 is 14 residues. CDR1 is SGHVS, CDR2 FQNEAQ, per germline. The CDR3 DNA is TGTGCCAGCAGCTTAGCGGCAGGGATGAATGAGCAGTTCTTC. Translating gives CASSLAAGMNEQFF.

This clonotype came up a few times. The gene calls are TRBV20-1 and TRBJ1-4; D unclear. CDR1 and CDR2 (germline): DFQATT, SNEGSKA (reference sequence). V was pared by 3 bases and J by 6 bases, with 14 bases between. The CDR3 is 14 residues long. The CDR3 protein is CSARSGRRDEKLFF. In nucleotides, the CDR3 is TGCAGTGCTAGGAGTGGGCGCCGTGATGAAAAACTGTTTTTT.

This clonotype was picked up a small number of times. In DNA form, the CDR3 reads TGCGCCAGCAGCCAAGAGAGCGGGGGGGCCTACGAGCAGTACTTC. Its translation: CASSQESGGAYEQYF. The rearrangement uses TRBV4-1 and TRBJ2-7, with 10 bases that match TRBD2. J gave up 2 bases and V 0 bases, and 1 base lay outside the gene matches. This CDR3 has 15 amino acids. Looked up from germline, CDR1 is MGHRA and CDR2 is YSYEKL.

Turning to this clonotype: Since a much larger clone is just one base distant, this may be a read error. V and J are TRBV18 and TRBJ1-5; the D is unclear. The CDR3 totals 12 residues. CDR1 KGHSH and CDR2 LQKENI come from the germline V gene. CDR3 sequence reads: CDSSRDNQPQHF. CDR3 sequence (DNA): TGTGACAGCTCACGGGACAATCAGCCCCAGCATTTT.

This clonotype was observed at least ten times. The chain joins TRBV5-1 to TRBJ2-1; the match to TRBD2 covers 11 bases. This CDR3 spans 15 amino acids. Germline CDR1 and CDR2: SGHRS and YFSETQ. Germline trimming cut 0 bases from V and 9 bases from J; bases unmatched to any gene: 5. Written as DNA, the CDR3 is TGCGCCAGCAGCTTGGAGGGACTAGCGGACACTGAGCAGTTCTTC. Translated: CASSLEGLADTEQFF.